This T cell receptor beta chain was sequenced during a study of blood T cell repertoires in COVID-19. About the research overall: Nucleic acid was either cDNA or gDNA, and it came from T cells, B-cell-depleted T cells, or PBMCs.

The V end lost 5 bases, the J end lost 3 bases, and 8 bases lay between the germline ends. The CDR3 runs 11 residues. Germline V gene lookup returns CDR1 DFQATT and CDR2 SNEGSKA (reference sequence). Sequencing used immunoSEQ multiplex PCR; TCRdb keeps in-frame clones, though not all of them. The sample records under 350,000 clones, 75% to 95% being singletons. Followed over time, Seattle patients had been enrolled while infection was active. Specimen: peripheral blood. The chain joins TRBV20-1 to TRBJ2-7; D is ambiguous. The TCR was taken from a woman aged 25 to 39 with COVID-19, enrolled during active disease. As DNA, the CDR3 is TGCAGTGCTGCCAGGAACTACGAGCAGTACTTC. It codes for CSAARNYEQYF.